These 13 T cell receptor beta chains were all obtained from the same sample, sequenced in a study of blood T cell repertoires in COVID-19. TCRdb keeps only in-frame clones here, not all; method: immunoSEQ multiplex PCR. This sample has 80,000 to 100,000 clones; 91% occur once, and the top ten carry about 1.7%. Sequencing input: peripheral blood. The receptors here all came from a human donor with active COVID-19. The donor label of this sample is uncertain.

The V and J genes are TRBV20-1 and TRBJ2-7; 11 bases agree with TRBD1. Trimming at V came to 3 bases and at J to 4 bases, leaving 8 bases not matched to a gene. CDR3 length equals 15 residues. Germline-derived CDR1 and CDR2 are DFQATT and SNEGSKA (reference sequence). The CDR3 loop is CSASIPGQGGYEQYF. CDR3 in DNA: TGCAGTGCTAGTATTCCGGGACAGGGGGGGTACGAGCAGTACTTC.

The CDR3 region is CASSSRWGQGFQPQHF. CDR3 in DNA: TGTGCCAGCAGTTCTAGATGGGGACAGGGCTTTCAGCCCCAGCATTTT. The V call is TRBV6-6, the J call TRBJ1-5; 9 nucleotides align to TRBD1. V lost 4 bases and J lost 6; bases outside the gene matches: 10. The CDR3 covers 16 residues. Looked up from germline, CDR1 is MNHNY and CDR2 is SVGAGI (reference sequence).

This chain connects TRBV29-1 to TRBJ1-2; D is ambiguous. CDR1 is SQVTM, CDR2 ANQGSEA, per germline. Between the trimmed V and J ends, which lost 5 bases and 2 bases, there was a span of 9 bases. The CDR3 extends over 12 amino acids. Written as DNA, the CDR3 is TGCAGCGTTACCACGGGAAACTATGGCTACACCTTC. Protein: CSVTTGNYGYTF.

This chain connects TRBV6-2 or TRBV6-3 to TRBJ2-2; D ambiguous. With 2 bases removed from V and 4 bases from J, the gap between germline ends came to 5 bases. CDR3 length: 13 residues. CDR1 is MNHEY and CDR2 is SVGEGT in the germline V gene. The CDR3 bases are TGTGCCAGCAGTTACACATTCACCGGGGAGCTGTTTTTT. It codes for CASSYTFTGELFF.

The chain has TRBV6-7 and TRBJ1-4; 8 nucleotides line up with TRBD1. TRBV6-7 is reported as an ORF; its role is uncertain. The CDR3 covers 17 residues. The ends lost 0 bases at V and 6 bases at J; junction bases unmatched: 9. The chain's CDR3 is CASSYSGQGNSDEKLFF. In nucleotides, the CDR3 is TGTGCCAGCAGTTACTCAGGACAGGGAAATTCGGATGAAAAACTGTTTTTT.

CDR3 bases: TGTGCCAGCAGTGAAGAGGCAGGGTCCAATCAGCCCCAGCATTTT. Translated, it gives CASSEEAGSNQPQHF. The chain combines TRBV25-1 with TRBJ1-5; TRBD1 might be the D (5 bases). This CDR3 contains 15 residues. CDR1 is MGHDK, CDR2 SYGVNS, per germline. V was trimmed by 2 bases and J by 3 bases, leaving 11 bases between them.

V usage is TRBV7-9 and J usage is TRBJ2-1; 11 bases align to TRBD2. V gave up 0 bases and J gave up 7 bases; unmatched junction bases: 8. In germline, CDR1 is SEHNR, CDR2 FQNEAQ (reference sequence). The CDR3 length is 17 residues. The CDR3 sequence is CASSLAIAGGPWNEQFF. CDR3 coding DNA: TGTGCCAGCAGCTTAGCGATAGCGGGGGGGCCATGGAATGAGCAGTTCTTC.

The chain has TRBV5-5 and TRBJ2-7; 7 positions agree with TRBD1. Germline values: CDR1 SGHKS, CDR2 YYEKEE (reference sequence). With 2 bases clipped from V and 6 bases from J, the junction kept 5 bases outside the gene matches. CDR3 length: 13 residues. The CDR3 DNA follows: TGTGCCAGCAGCTTAACAGGGGCGCGCGAGCAGTACTTC. Amino acid sequence: CASSLTGAREQYF.

This CDR3 reads CASSRTQSWSYEQYF. In nucleotides, the CDR3 is TGTGCCAGCAGTAGGACTCAATCCTGGTCCTACGAGCAGTACTTC. The V gene is TRBV6-5, the J gene TRBJ2-7; D possibly corresponds to TRBD2 (5 bases). Germline CDR1 and CDR2: MNHEY and SVGAGI. The CDR3 extends over 15 amino acids. V was shortened by 5 bases and J by 1 base, with 15 bases between the two germline ends.

The V call is TRBV7-2, the J call TRBJ2-3; 8 nucleotides align to TRBD2. The CDR3 runs to 15 residues. Looked up from germline, CDR1 is SGHTA and CDR2 is FQGNSA. V shed 3 bases and J 2 bases; nucleotides not matched to a gene: 4. In DNA, the CDR3 is TGTGCCAGCAGCTTCCGAGCGGGAGACACAGATACGCAGTATTTT. Protein sequence: CASSFRAGDTDTQYF.

This chain joins TRBV25-1 and TRBJ1-6, with 9 nucleotides matching TRBD1. V was pared by 0 bases and J by 6 bases, with 3 bases of the junction left unmatched. Germline V gives CDR1 MGHDK, CDR2 SYGVNS. This CDR3 has 16 amino acids. The CDR3 spells CASSEYGTGINSPLHF. CDR3 coding DNA: TGTGCCAGCAGTGAATATGGGACAGGGATTAATTCACCCCTCCACTTT. Together with reference TRBV25-1 and TRBJ1-6, the CDR3 gives the full variable domain: EADIYQTPRYLVIGTGKKITLECSQTMGHDKMYWYQQDPGMELHLIHYSYGVNSTEKGDLSSESTVSRIRTEHFPLTLESARPSHTSQYLCASSEYGTGINSPLHFGNGTRLTVT.

The V and J genes are TRBV5-1 and TRBJ2-7, with 9 bases fitting TRBD2. Germline V gene sequence: CDR1 SGHRS, CDR2 YFSETQ. This CDR3 region has 14 residues. With 2 bases clipped from V and 2 bases from J, the junction kept 2 bases outside the gene matches. CDR3 nucleotides: TGCGCCAGCAGCTTCATAGCGGGGGCCTACGAGCAGTACTTC. As protein: CASSFIAGAYEQYF.

The chain couples TRBV28 to TRBJ1-2, with 9 bases matching TRBD1. V gave up 3 bases and J gave up 7 bases; unmatched junction bases: 6. The CDR3 consists of 14 residues. Germline CDR1 and CDR2: MDHEN and SYDVKM. The CDR3 reads CASSFLKTGGGYTF. Here the CDR3 DNA reads TGTGCCAGCAGTTTCTTGAAGACAGGGGGTGGCTACACCTTC.